These T cell receptor beta chains were read from a single sample in a study. TCRdb re-derived calls from the RT-PCR reads in MiXCR, one entry per CDR3 protein. This table holds fewer than 800,000 distinct CDR3 sequences, 12% to 15% found once. The source material was memory CD4+ T cells from blood. Receptors were obtained from a female donor in good health, serving as a healthy control. Both conserved end residues are part of each CDR3. D genes are given only for firm matches. The size field is filled for only some rows; it gives once, few, many or a size class.

V gene	clone size	J gene	D gene	CDR3 DNA	CDR3 protein
TRBV20-1	NA	TRBJ2-7	TRBD2	TGCAGTGCTGGGCCGACTAGCGCCTACGAGCAGTACTTC	CSAGPTSAYEQYF
TRBV7-9	NA	TRBJ2-7	NA	TGTGCCAGCAGCTATACGACACAATCCTACGAGCAGTACTTC	CASSYTTQSYEQYF
TRBV3-1	few	TRBJ2-3	TRBD2	TGTGCCAGCAGCCACAGAACGGCGGGGGGGCCAGATACGCAGTATTTT	CASSHRTAGGPDTQYF
TRBV20-1	NA	TRBJ2-1	NA	TGCAGTGCTAGAGATTTCGACAAGCCCTACAATGAGCAGTTCTTC	CSARDFDKPYNEQFF
TRBV5-1	few	TRBJ2-7	NA	TGCGCCAGCAGCAGGGAGGGGGTTACAACCTACGAGCAGTACTTC	CASSREGVTTYEQYF
TRBV6-5	NA	TRBJ1-1	NA	TGTGCCAGCCAAGACTGGAGGTTTGCGGCTTTCTTT	CASQDWRFAAFF
TRBV7-2	NA	TRBJ2-5	NA	TGTGCCAGCAGCTCTTCTGTCCGAGAGACCCAGTACTTC	CASSSSVRETQYF
TRBV20-1	few	TRBJ2-5	NA	TGCAGTGCTAGAGGTGCGTCTAGCTTCCAAGAGACCCAGTACTTC	CSARGASSFQETQYF
TRBV20-1	few	TRBJ2-1	NA	TGCAGTGCTCTGACAGGCGGGGGATCAGTCTCCTACAATGAGCAGTTCTTC	CSALTGGGSVSYNEQFF
TRBV5-1	few	TRBJ2-7	NA	TGCGCCAGCAGCTTGGGTCTTACCTATTCCTACGAGCAGTACTTC	CASSLGLTYSYEQYF
TRBV20-1	many	TRBJ2-7	TRBD1	TGCAGTGCTCCTCGTCCCGACAGGGTGTCCTACGAGCAGTACTTC	CSAPRPDRVSYEQYF
TRBV6-1	few	TRBJ2-7	NA	TGTGCCACCACCCCGAGGGGTTCCTACGAGCAGTACTTC	CATTPRGSYEQYF
TRBV14	NA	TRBJ2-5	NA	TGTGCCAGCAGCCGGATGCAAACACAAGAGACCCAGTACTTC	CASSRMQTQETQYF
TRBV6-5	many	TRBJ2-7	NA	TGTGCCAGCAGTTACTCTCCTGAGATCTACGAGCAGTACTTC	CASSYSPEIYEQYF
TRBV10-3	NA	TRBJ2-1	NA	TGTGCCATCAGTGAAAGGGAGTGGGCCTACAATGAGCAGTTCTTC	CAISEREWAYNEQFF
TRBV7-6	NA	TRBJ2-7	TRBD2	TGTGCCAGCAGCCAGCAGCGGGATAACTACGAGCAGTACTTC	CASSQQRDNYEQYF
TRBV24-1	NA	TRBJ2-3	NA	TGTGCCACCAGTGACCCATCCCGACGGGAGTCTGGAAGAAGTAATGCAGATACGCAGTATTTT	CATSDPSRRESGRSNADTQYF
TRBV5-1	few	TRBJ2-7	NA	TGCGCCAGCAGATCACAAACACCCTACGAGCAGTACTTC	CASRSQTPYEQYF
TRBV10-3	NA	TRBJ1-5	NA	TGTGCCATCAGTGTTGGGGGGAATCAGCCCCAGCATTTT	CAISVGGNQPQHF
TRBV28	few	TRBJ2-5	TRBD2	TGTGCCAGCAGCCGCTACCCCTTAGCGGGAGAGGGGGGGACCCAGTACTTC	CASSRYPLAGEGGTQYF
TRBV28	once	TRBJ2-1	NA	TGTGCCAGCAGTTTCCCACAGCCTCTTTACAATGAGCAGTTCTTC	CASSFPQPLYNEQFF
TRBV9	NA	TRBJ1-5	TRBD1	TGTGCCAGCAGCGACCGGACAGGGGGGGCCAATCAGCCCCAGCATTTT	CASSDRTGGANQPQHF
TRBV6-5	many	TRBJ1-6	TRBD1	TGTGCCAGCAGGAGACAGGGGGCTCGGGGTTCACCCCTCCACTTT	CASRRQGARGSPLHF
TRBV6-5	many	TRBJ2-7	NA	TGTGCCAGCAGTTACTCATGGGACACCGCTAATGAGCAGTACTTC	CASSYSWDTANEQYF
TRBV7-2	few	TRBJ2-3	NA	TGTGCCAGCAGGCGACAAGCGCCCACAGATACGCAGTATTTT	CASRRQAPTDTQYF
TRBV20-1	few	TRBJ2-5	TRBD2	TGCAGTGCCCCGGGACTAGCGGGAGGGATCTCGGGCCAAGAGACCCAGTACTTC	CSAPGLAGGISGQETQYF
TRBV7-2	many	TRBJ1-1	NA	TGTGCCAGCAGCATCAAAAACACTGAAGCTTTCTTT	CASSIKNTEAFF
TRBV18	few	TRBJ2-6	NA	TGTGCCAGCTCATACAGTACCGGGACGTCCAACGTCCTGACTTTC	CASSYSTGTSNVLTF
TRBV14	NA	TRBJ2-1	NA	TGTGCCAGCAGCCCACCGGCGGTAGCGGAGCAGTTCTTC	CASSPPAVAEQFF
TRBV20-1	NA	TRBJ2-1	TRBD2	TGCAGTGCTAGAACTGGACTAGCAGAATCCTACAATGAGCAGTTCTTC	CSARTGLAESYNEQFF
TRBV6-4	NA	TRBJ1-1	NA	TGTGCCAGCAACCCCAGGGCTAGTGGTGAAGCTTTCTTT	CASNPRASGEAFF
TRBV18	NA	TRBJ2-1	TRBD2	TGTGCCAGCTCACTGAGCGGGAGCGACAATGAGCAGTTCTTC	CASSLSGSDNEQFF
TRBV28	NA	TRBJ1-2	NA	TGTGCCAGCAGTGCTTCAGGGATAGTTGGCTACACCTTC	CASSASGIVGYTF